The clone carrying this TCR beta chain showed up many times. Its target is not known. These data originate in a study of T-cell reconstitution after alpha-beta-depleted transplantation in children. Study-wide results and caveats: Alpha-beta T cells about two months after transplant reportedly derived from several hundred expanded graft clones.

The CDR3 contains 13 residues. Germline CDR1 is DFQATT and CDR2 is SNEGSKA (reference sequence). J was trimmed by 4 bases and V by 5 bases; bases with no gene match: 5. It was with unique molecular identifiers that the TCRbeta library was prepared. TCRdb reprocessed the PCR reads via MiXCR and lists one record per CDR3 protein. The data show hundreds of thousands of distinct CDR3 sequences, 13% seen once. This sequence originates from a male patient aged 5 to 17 who had a stem cell transplant for acute myeloid leukemia, so the T cells may come from the graft donor. J is TRBJ2-7 and V is TRBV20-1; TRBD2 matches at 10 bases. The specimen was PBMCs, mostly from graft donor cells, collected 360 days after TCRalphabeta/CD19-depleted stem cell transplant. The CDR3 here is CSASSGSRYEQYF. The CDR3 DNA is TGCAGTGCTTCTAGCGGGAGTCGGTACGAGCAGTACTTC.